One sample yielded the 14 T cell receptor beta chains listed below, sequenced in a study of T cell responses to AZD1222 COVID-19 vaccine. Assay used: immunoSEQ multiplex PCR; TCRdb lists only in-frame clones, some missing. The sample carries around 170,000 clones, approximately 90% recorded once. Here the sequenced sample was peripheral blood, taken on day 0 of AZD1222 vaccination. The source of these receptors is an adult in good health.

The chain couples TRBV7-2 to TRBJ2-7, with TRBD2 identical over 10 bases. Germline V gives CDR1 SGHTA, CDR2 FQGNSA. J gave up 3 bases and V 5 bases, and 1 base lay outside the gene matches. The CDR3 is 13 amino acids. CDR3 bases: TGTGCCAGCAGCGGGACTAGCGTCTACGAGCAGTACTTC. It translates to CASSGTSVYEQYF.

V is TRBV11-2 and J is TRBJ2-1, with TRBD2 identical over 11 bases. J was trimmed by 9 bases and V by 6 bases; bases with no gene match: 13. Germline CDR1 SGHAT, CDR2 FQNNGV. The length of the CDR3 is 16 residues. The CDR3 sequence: CASSPVLAGAGSEQFF. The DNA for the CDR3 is TGTGCCAGCAGTCCAGTACTAGCGGGAGCCGGTAGTGAGCAGTTCTTC.

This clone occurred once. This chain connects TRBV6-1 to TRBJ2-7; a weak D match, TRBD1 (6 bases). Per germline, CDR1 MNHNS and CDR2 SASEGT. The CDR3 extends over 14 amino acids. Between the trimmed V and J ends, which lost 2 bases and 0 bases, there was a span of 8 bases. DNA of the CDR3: TGTGCCAGCAGTGAACAGGGGCTCTCCTACGAGCAGTACTTC. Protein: CASSEQGLSYEQYF.

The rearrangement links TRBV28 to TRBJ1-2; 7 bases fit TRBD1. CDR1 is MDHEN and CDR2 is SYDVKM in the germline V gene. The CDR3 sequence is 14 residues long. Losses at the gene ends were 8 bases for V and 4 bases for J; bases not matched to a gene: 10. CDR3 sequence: CASSPVPGGYGYTF. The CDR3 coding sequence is TGTGCCAGCTCCCCGGTCCCAGGGGGCTATGGCTACACCTTC.

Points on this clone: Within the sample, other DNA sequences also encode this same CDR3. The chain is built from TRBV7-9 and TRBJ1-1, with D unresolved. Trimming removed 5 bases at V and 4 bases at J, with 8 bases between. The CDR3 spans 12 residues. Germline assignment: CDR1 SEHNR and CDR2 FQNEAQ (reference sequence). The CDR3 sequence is CASSQGGTEAFF. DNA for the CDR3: TGTGCCAGCAGCCAAGGCGGCACTGAAGCTTTCTTT.

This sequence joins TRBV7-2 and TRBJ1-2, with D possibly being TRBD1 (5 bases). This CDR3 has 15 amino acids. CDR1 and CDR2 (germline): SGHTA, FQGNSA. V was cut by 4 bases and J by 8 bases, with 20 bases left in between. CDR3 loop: CASSSGTADLQGYTF. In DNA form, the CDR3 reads TGTGCCAGCAGCTCGGGGACGGCGGATTTACAAGGCTACACCTTC.

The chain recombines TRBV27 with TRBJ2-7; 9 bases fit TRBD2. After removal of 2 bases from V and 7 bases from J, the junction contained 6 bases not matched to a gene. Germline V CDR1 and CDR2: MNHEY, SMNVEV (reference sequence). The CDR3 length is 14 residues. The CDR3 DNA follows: TGTGCCAGCAGTTTAGCGGGAGGGCCGGCTGAGCAGTACTTC. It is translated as CASSLAGGPAEQYF.

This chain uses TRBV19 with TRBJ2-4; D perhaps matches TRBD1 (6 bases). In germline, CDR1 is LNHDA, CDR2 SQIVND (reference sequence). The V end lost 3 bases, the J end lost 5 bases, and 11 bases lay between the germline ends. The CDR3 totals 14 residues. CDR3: CASSITDRENIQYF. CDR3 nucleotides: TGTGCCAGTAGTATTACGGACAGAGAAAACATTCAGTACTTC.

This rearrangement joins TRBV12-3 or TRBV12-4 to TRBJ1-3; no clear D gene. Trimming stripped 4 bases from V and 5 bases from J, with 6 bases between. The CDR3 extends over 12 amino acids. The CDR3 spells CASSWTRNTIYF. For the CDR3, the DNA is TGTGCCAGCAGTTGGACGAGAAACACCATATATTTT.

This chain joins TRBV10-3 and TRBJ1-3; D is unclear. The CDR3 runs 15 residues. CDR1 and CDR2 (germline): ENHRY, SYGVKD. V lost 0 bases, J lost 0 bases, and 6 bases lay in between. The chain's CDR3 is CAISESGSSGNTIYF. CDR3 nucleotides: TGTGCCATCAGTGAGTCGGGCAGCTCTGGAAACACCATATATTTT.

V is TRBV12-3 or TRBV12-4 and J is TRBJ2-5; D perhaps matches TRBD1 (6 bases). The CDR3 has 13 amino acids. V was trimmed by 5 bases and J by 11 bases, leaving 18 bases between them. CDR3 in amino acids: CASSLPGAGSQYF. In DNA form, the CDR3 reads TGTGCCAGCAGTCTGCCAGGGGCCGGATCGCAGTACTTC.

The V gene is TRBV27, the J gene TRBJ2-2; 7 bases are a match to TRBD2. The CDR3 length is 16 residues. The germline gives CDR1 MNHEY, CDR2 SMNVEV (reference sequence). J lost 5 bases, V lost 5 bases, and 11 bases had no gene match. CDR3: CASSPPGGSFTGELFF. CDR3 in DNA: TGTGCCAGCAGTCCCCCGGGCGGGAGTTTTACCGGGGAGCTGTTTTTT.

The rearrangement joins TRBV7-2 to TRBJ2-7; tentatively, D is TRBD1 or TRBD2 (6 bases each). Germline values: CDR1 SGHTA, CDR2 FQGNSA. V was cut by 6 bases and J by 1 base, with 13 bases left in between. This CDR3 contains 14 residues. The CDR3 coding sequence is TGTGCCAGCAGGCCAGGGGAGGAGTCCTACGAGCAGTACTTC. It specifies CASRPGEESYEQYF.

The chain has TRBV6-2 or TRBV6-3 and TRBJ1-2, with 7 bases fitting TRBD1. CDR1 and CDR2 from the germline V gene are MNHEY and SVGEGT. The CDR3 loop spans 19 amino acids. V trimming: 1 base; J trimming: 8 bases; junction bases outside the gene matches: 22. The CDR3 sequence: CASSYFGPETGRVSGGYTF. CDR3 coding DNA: TGTGCCAGCAGTTACTTCGGACCCGAGACAGGGAGGGTTTCGGGCGGCTACACCTTC.